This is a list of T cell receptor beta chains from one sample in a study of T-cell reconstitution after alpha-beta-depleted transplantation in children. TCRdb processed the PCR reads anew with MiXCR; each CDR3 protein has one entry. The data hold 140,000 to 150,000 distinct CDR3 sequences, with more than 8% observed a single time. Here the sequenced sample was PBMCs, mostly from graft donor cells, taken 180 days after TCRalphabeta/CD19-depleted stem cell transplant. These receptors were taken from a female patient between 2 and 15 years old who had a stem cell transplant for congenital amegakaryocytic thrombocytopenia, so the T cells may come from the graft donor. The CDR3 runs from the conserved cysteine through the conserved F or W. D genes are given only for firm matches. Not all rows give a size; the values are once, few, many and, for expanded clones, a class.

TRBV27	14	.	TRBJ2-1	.	TGTGCCAGCAGTTCCTTAGTGGGGTCGGATGAGCAGTTCTTC	CASSSLVGSDEQFF
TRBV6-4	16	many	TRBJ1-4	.	TGTGCCAGCAGTGACGCGCGGCAGGGTGGATTCGAAAAACTGTTTTTT	CASSDARQGGFEKLFF
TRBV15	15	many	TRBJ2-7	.	TGTGCCACCAGCAGGGGGCTACCTCCATCCTACGAGCAGTACTTC	CATSRGLPPSYEQYF
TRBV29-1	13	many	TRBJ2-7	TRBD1	TGCAGCGTCGGGACAGGGGGCCCCTACGAGCAGTACTTC	CSVGTGGPYEQYF
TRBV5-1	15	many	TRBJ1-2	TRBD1	TGCGCCAGCAGCTTGGACGCCAGGGGGCGTGATGGCTACACCTTC	CASSLDARGRDGYTF
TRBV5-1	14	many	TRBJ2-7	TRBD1	TGCGCCAGCAGCTTGGGGGACAGGGATTACGAGCAGTACTTC	CASSLGDRDYEQYF
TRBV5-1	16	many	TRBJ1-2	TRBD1	TGCGCCAGCAGCCTAGGACAGGGGGTTTCGGACTATGGCTACACCTTC	CASSLGQGVSDYGYTF
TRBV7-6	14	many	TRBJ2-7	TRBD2	TGTGCCAGCAGCTCCTGGACTAGCGGCTACGAGCAGTACTTC	CASSSWTSGYEQYF
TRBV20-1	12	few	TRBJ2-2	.	TGCAGTGCTAGATTGGGCACCGGGGAGCTGTTTTTT	CSARLGTGELFF
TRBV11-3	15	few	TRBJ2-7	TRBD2	TGTGCCAGCAGCTTAGAGCGGGGGGGCCTTGGCGAGCAGTACTTC	CASSLERGGLGEQYF
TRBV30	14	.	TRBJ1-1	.	TGTGCCTGGGAACCGGGACGGCGGAACACTGAAGCTTTCTTT	CAWEPGRRNTEAFF
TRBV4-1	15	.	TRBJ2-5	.	TGCGCCAGCAGCCAAGCCCCGCAGCGCCAGGAGACCCAGTACTTC	CASSQAPQRQETQYF
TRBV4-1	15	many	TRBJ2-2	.	TGCGCCAGCAGCCAAATGGGTTCGAACACCGGGGAGCTGTTTTTT	CASSQMGSNTGELFF
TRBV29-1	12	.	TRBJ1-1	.	TGCAGCGTTGGAAAGGGAGACACTGAAGCTTTCTTT	CSVGKGDTEAFF
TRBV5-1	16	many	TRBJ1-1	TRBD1	TGCGCCAGCAGCTTGACAGGGGGCAGGGTGAACACTGAAGCTTTCTTT	CASSLTGGRVNTEAFF
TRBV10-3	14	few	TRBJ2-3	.	TGTGCCATCAGTGAGGTTTCGGGGGACTCTGTGCAGTATTTT	CAISEVSGDSVQYF
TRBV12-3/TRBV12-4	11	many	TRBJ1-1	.	TGTGCCAGCAGTTTAGTAGGGACAGCTTTCTTT	CASSLVGTAFF
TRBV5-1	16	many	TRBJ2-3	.	TGCGCCAGCAGCTTGGCAGGGCCCCGTACCACAGATACGCAGTATTTT	CASSLAGPRTTDTQYF
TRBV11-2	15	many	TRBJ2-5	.	TGTGCCAGCAGCTTAGTTGGGGGTTTAGTGGAGACCCAGTACTTC	CASSLVGGLVETQYF
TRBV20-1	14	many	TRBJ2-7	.	TGCAGTGCTACCGGTCCGTTAGCAACCTACGAGCAGTACTTC	CSATGPLATYEQYF
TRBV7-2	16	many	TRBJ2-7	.	TGTGCCAGCAGCCCAAAACCGGGACGAGGGGCTTACGAGCAGTACTTC	CASSPKPGRGAYEQYF
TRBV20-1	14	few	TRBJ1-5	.	TGCAGTGCTAGAGGGACAGCTGGCAATCAGCCCCAGCATTTT	CSARGTAGNQPQHF